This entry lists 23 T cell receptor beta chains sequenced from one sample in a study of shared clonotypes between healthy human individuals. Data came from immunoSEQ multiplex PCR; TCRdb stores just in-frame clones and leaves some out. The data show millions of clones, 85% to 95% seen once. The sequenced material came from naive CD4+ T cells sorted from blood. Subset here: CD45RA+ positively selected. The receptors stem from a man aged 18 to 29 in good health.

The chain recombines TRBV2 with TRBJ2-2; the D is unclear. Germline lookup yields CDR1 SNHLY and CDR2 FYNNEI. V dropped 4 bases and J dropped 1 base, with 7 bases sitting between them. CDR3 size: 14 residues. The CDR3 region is CASSADWNTGELFF. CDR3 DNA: TGTGCCAGCAGTGCCGACTGGAACACCGGGGAGCTGTTTTTT.

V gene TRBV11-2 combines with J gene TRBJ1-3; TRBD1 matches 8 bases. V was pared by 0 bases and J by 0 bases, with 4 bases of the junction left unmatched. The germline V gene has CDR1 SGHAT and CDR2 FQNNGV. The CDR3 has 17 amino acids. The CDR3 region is CASSLDQGASSGNTIYF. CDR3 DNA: TGTGCCAGCAGCTTAGATCAGGGGGCCAGCTCTGGAAACACCATATATTTT.

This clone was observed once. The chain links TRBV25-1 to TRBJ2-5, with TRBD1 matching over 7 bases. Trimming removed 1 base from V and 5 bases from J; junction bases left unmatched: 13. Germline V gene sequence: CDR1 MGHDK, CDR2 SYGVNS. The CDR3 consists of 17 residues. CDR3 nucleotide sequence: TGTGCCAGCAGTGAATCGAAGGGGGCCGGTGGTAGGGAGACCCAGTACTTC. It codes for CASSESKGAGGRETQYF.

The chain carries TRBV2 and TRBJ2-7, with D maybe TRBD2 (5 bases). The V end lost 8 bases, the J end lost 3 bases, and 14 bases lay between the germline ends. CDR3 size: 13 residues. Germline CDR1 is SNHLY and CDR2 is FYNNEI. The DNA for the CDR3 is TGTGCCAGCCAGGTCGGGGAGTACTACGAGCAGTACTTC. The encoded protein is CASQVGEYYEQYF.

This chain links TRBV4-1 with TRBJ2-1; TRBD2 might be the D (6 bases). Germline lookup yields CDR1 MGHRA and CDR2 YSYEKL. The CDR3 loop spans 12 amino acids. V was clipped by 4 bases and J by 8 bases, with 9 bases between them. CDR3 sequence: CASSPGGDEQFF. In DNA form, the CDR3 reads TGCGCCAGCAGCCCAGGCGGGGATGAGCAGTTCTTC.

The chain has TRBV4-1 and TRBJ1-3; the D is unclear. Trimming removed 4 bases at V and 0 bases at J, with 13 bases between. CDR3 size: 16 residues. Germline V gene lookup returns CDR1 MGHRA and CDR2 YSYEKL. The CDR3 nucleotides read TGCGCCAGCAGCCCCTCTGGAAGTCCCTCTGGAAACACCATATATTTT. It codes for CASSPSGSPSGNTIYF.

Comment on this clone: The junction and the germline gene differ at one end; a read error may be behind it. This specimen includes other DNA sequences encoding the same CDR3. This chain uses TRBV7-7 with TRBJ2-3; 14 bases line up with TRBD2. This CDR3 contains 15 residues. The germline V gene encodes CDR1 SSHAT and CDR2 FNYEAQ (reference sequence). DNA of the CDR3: TGTGCTAGCAGCTTGGGACTAGCGGGAGCGGATACGCAGTATTTT. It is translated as CASSLGLAGADTQYF.

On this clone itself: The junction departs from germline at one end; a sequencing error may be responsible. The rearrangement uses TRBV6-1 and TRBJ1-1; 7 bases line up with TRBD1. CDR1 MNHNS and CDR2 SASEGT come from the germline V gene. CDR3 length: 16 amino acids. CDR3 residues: CASSEATGLGTSEAFF. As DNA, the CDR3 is TGTGCCAGCAGCGAAGCGACAGGGCTCGGAACATCTGAAGCTTTCTTT.

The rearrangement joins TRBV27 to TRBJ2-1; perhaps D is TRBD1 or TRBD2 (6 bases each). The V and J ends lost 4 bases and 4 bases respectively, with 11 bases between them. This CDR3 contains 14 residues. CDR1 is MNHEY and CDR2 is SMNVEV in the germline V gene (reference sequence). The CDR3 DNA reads TGTGCCAGCAGTTCCCAGGGGAGGTACAATGAGCAGTTCTTC. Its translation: CASSSQGRYNEQFF.

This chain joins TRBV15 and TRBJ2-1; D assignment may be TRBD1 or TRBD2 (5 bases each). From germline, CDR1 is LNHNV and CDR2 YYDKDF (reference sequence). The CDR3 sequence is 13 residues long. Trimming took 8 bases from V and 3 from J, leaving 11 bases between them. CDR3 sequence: CATRDDYYNEQFF. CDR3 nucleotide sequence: TGTGCCACCCGGGACGACTACTACAATGAGCAGTTCTTC.

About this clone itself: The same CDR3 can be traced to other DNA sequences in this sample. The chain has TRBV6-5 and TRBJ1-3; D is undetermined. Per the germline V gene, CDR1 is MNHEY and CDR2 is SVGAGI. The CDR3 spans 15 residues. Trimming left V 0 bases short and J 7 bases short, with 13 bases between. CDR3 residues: CASSYSLLSGNTIYF. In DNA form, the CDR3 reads TGTGCCAGCAGTTACTCATTACTAAGTGGGAACACCATATATTTT.

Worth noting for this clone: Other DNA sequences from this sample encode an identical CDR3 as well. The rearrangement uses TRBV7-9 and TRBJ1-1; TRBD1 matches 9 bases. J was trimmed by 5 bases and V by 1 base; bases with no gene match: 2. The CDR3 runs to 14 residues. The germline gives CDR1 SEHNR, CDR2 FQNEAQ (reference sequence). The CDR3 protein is CASSLGGQGTEAFF. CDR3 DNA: TGTGCCAGCAGCTTAGGTGGACAGGGGACTGAAGCTTTCTTT.

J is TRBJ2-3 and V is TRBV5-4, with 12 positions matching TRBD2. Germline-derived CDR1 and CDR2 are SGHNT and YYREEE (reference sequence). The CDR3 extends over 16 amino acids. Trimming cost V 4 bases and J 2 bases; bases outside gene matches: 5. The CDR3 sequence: CASSLRTSGNTDTQYF. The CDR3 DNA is TGTGCCAGCAGCCTACGGACTAGCGGGAACACAGATACGCAGTATTTT.

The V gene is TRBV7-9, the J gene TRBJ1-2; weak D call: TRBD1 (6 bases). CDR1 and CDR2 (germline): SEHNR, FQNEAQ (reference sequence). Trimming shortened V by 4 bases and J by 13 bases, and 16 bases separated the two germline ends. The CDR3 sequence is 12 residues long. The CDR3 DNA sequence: TGTGCCAGCAGCTCATCGGGGGGGCGATGCACCTTC. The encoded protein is CASSSSGGRCTF.

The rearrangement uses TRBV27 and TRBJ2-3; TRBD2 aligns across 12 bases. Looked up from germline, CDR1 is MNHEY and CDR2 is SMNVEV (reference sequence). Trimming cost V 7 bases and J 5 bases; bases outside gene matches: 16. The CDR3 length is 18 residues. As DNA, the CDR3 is TGTGCCAGCACCAACCTCCGACTAGCGGGAGAGCCAGTAGATACGCAGTATTTT. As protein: CASTNLRLAGEPVDTQYF.

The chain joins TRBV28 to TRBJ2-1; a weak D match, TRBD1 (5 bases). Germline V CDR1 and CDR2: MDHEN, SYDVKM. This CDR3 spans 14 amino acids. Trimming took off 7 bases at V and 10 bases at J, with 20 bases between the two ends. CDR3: CASTRLKTQDEQFF. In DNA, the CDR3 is TGTGCCAGCACCCGACTTAAAACACAGGACGAGCAGTTCTTC.

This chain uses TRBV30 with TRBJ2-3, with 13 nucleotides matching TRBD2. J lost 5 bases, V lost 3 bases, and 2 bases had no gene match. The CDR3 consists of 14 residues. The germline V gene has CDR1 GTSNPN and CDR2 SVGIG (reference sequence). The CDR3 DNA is TGTGCCTGGAGACTAGCGGGGGGGCGAGATACGCAGTATTTT. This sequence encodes CAWRLAGGRDTQYF.

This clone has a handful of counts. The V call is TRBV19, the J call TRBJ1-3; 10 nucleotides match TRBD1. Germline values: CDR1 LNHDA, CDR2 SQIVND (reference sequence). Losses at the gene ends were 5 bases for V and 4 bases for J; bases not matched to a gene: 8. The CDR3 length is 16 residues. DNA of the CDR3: TGTGCCAGTAGTTCGGGACAGGGGCTGGGAGGAAACACCATATATTTT. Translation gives CASSSGQGLGGNTIYF.

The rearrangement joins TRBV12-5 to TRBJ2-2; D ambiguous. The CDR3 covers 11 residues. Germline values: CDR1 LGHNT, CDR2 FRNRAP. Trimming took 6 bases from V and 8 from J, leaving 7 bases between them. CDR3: CASGKAGELFF. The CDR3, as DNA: TGTGCTAGTGGCAAAGCAGGGGAGCTGTTTTTT.

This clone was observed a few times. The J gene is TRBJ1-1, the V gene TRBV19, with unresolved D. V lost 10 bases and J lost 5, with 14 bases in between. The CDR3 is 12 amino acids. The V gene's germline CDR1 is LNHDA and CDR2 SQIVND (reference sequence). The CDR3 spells CATKGLDTEAFF. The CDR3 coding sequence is TGTGCCACCAAGGGATTGGATACTGAAGCTTTCTTT.

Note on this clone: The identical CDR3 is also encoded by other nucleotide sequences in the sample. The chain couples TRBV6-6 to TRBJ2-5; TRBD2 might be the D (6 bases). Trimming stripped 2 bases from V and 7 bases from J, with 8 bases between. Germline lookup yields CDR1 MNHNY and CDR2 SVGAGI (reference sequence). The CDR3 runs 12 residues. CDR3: CASSYPGGTQYF. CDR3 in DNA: TGTGCCAGCAGTTACCCCGGGGGGACCCAGTACTTC.

The CDR3 DNA reads as TGTGCCAGCAGCGCCATAGCGGGATCCCTGTACGAGCAGTACTTC. This encodes CASSAIAGSLYEQYF. The chain links TRBV9 to TRBJ2-7, with 8 bases aligning to TRBD2. The ends lost 3 bases at V and 4 bases at J; junction bases unmatched: 9. The germline V gene has CDR1 SGDLS and CDR2 YYNGEE. CDR3 length: 15 residues.

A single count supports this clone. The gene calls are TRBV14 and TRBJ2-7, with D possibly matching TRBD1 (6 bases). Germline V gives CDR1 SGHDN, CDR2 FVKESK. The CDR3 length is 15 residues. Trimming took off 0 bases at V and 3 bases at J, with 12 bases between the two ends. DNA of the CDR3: TGTGCCAGCAGCCAAGAGCAGGGGTCGGACTACGAGCAGTACTTC. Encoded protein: CASSQEQGSDYEQYF.